A single sample gave rise to the 22 T cell receptor beta chains below, sequenced in a study of T cell repertoires in cytomegalovirus infection. These receptors have no identified antigens. Using its own MiXCR run on the reads, TCRdb lists one record per CDR3 protein. The data contain under 500,000 distinct CDR3 sequences, roughly 43% of them seen just once; the ten biggest clones take up around 44%. Sequencing was performed on cultured PBMCs, taken from culture after CMV antigen stimulation. The receptors derive from a human donor in good health (CMV status not recorded). Some clones in this sample may be carry-over from other donors' samples.

Comments on this clonotype: A read error is possible here, since a much larger clone lies one base away. V and J are TRBV7-2 and TRBJ2-7; unclear D gene. The CDR3 has 15 residues. Germline V gene data show CDR1 as SGHTA and CDR2 as FQGNSA. Trimming took 3 bases from V and 0 from J, leaving 12 bases between them. The CDR3 DNA reads TGTGCCAGCAGCTTTCGTGGCCGGTACTCCTACGAGCAGTACTTC. Translation: CASSFRGRYSYEQYF.

This clonotype was found a few times. In DNA form, the CDR3 reads TGTGCCAGCAGTTTGCGACAAGCCAAAAACATTCAGTACTTC. Residues: CASSLRQAKNIQYF. The J gene is TRBJ2-4, the V gene TRBV12-3 or TRBV12-4; D call uncertain. Trimming took off 3 bases at V and 0 bases at J, with 6 bases between the two ends. CDR3 length: 14 residues.

This clonotype came up a few times. The chain couples TRBV4-1 to TRBJ2-2, with 8 bases matching TRBD1. The germline gives CDR1 MGHRA, CDR2 YSYEKL. The CDR3 is 18 amino acids. V lost 0 bases and J lost 3; bases outside the gene matches: 9. The CDR3 bases are TGCGCCAGCAGCCAAGAGGCAGGGGGCTTAATATACACCGGGGAGCTGTTTTTT. It is translated as CASSQEAGGLIYTGELFF.

This CDR3 is CASSLVPASATYNEQFF. The DNA of the CDR3 is TGTGCCAGCAGCTTAGTTCCCGCTAGCGCCACCTACAATGAGCAGTTCTTC. This rearrangement joins TRBV7-2 to TRBJ2-1; TRBD2 might be the D (6 bases). The CDR3 is 17 residues long. Germline loops: CDR1 SGHTA, CDR2 FQGNSA. Trimming cost V 1 base and J 2 bases, with 15 bases left between them.

In the case of this clonotype: This may stem from a read error, because a much larger clone lies one nucleotide away. V usage is TRBV7-8 and J usage is TRBJ2-3, with 10 bases identical to TRBD2. CDR1 and CDR2 (germline): SGHVS, FQNEAQ. V trimming: 8 bases; J trimming: 6 bases; junction bases outside the gene matches: 23. The CDR3 extends over 19 amino acids. The CDR3 reads CASGSPFSGLAGVLDTQYF. CDR3 nucleotides: TGTGCCAGCGGCTCCCCCTTTAGTGGGCTAGCGGGAGTCCTTGATACGCAGTATTTT.

This rearrangement joins TRBV7-4 to TRBJ1-4; 8 bases match TRBD1. This CDR3 comprises 15 residues. Germline assignment: CDR1 SGHVT and CDR2 SQSDAQ. V lost 5 bases to trimming and J lost 3 bases; unmatched junction nucleotides: 5. CDR3 bases: TGTGCCAGCAGCCCCGCGACAGGGGCTAATGAAAAACTGTTTTTT. Translated, it gives CASSPATGANEKLFF.

This chain connects TRBV6-2 or TRBV6-3 to TRBJ2-7; 10 positions match TRBD2. From germline, CDR1 is MNHEY and CDR2 SVGEGT. The CDR3 loop spans 17 amino acids. V shed 8 bases, J shed 6 bases, and the junction held 19 bases outside the gene matches. CDR3 sequence (DNA): TGTGCCAGCCGGGCGGCTAGCGGGAGTTCCCCCTACAGCGAGCAGTACTTC. Translated, it gives CASRAASGSSPYSEQYF.

V is TRBV7-8 and J is TRBJ1-1; D uncertain. Trimming shortened V by 0 bases and J by 1 base, and 21 bases separated the two germline ends. Looked up from germline, CDR1 is SGHVS and CDR2 is FQNEAQ. CDR3 length: 19 amino acids. The chain's CDR3 is CASSLARVLAFRPNTEAFF. In DNA form, the CDR3 reads TGTGCCAGCAGCTTAGCTAGGGTATTGGCTTTCCGACCGAACACTGAAGCTTTCTTT. Based on the CDR3 plus reference TRBV7-8 and TRBJ1-1, the full variable domain is GAGVSQSPRYKVAKRGQDVALRCDPISGHVSLFWYQQALGQGPEFLTYFQNEAQLDKSGLPSDRFFAERPEGSVSTLKIQRTQQEDSAVYLCASSLARVLAFRPNTEAFFGQGTRLTVV.

There are a few counts of this clonotype. The rearrangement joins TRBV6-2 or TRBV6-3 to TRBJ2-1; 10 nucleotides line up with TRBD2. CDR3 size: 18 residues. Germline V lookup: CDR1 MNHEY, CDR2 SVGEGT. The V segment lost 4 bases and the J segment 0 bases; nucleotides outside the gene matches: 9. The CDR3 coding sequence is TGTGCCAGCAGTTTTTCAGAACTAGCGGGATCCTCCTACAATGAGCAGTTCTTC. The encoded protein is CASSFSELAGSSYNEQFF.

This clonotype was counted once. The DNA of the CDR3 is TGTGCCATCAGCTACAGGGGACCAACCGGGGAGCTGTTTTTT. This codes for CAISYRGPTGELFF. V is TRBV10-3 and J is TRBJ2-2; 7 nucleotides line up with TRBD1. The V and J ends lost 6 bases and 5 bases, in that order; junction bases with no gene match: 6. The CDR3 consists of 14 residues. CDR1 and CDR2 from the germline V gene are ENHRY and SYGVKD.

This clonotype came up a few times. The rearrangement links TRBV7-9 to TRBJ2-3; D is undetermined. Trimming shortened V by 2 bases and J by 0 bases, and 12 bases separated the two germline ends. Germline V gives CDR1 SEHNR, CDR2 FQNEAQ (reference sequence). The CDR3 is 16 amino acids. CDR3 region: CASSLRAVESTDTQYF. CDR3 DNA: TGTGCCAGCAGCTTACGGGCCGTCGAAAGCACAGATACGCAGTATTTT.

This chain joins TRBV12-5 and TRBJ2-1; D gene uncertain. The CDR3 extends over 8 amino acids. Germline V CDR1 and CDR2: LGHNT, FRNRAP. V lost 9 bases, J lost 8 bases, and 2 bases lay in between. The CDR3 coding sequence is TGTGCTAGGGATGAGCAGTTCTTC. It translates to CARDEQFF. Together with reference TRBV12-5 and TRBJ2-1, the CDR3 gives the full variable domain: DARVTQTPRHKVTEMGQEVTMRCQPILGHNTVFWYRQTMMQGLELLAYFRNRAPLDDSGMPKDRFSAEMPDATLATLKIQPSEPRDSAVYFCARDEQFFGPGTRLTVL.

The CDR3 nucleotides are TGTGCCAGCAGCTCCCAGCCGGGGGGACTGTTTTTT. It translates to CASSSQPGGLFF. The chain carries TRBV7-9 and TRBJ1-4; D is possibly TRBD1 (5 bases). Germline V lookup: CDR1 SEHNR, CDR2 FQNEAQ (reference sequence). This CDR3 comprises 12 residues. Trimming shortened V by 4 bases and J by 13 bases, and 13 bases separated the two germline ends.

The sample holds a few counts of this clonotype. The chain recombines TRBV6-6 with TRBJ2-1, with 7 positions matching TRBD2. V was clipped by 6 bases and J by 8 bases; unmatched bases: 10. This CDR3 region has 14 residues. Germline CDR1 reads MNHNY; CDR2 reads SVGAGI (reference sequence). This CDR3 reads CASSRGGLVHEQFF. Written as DNA, the CDR3 is TGTGCCAGCAGCCGCGGCGGACTAGTCCATGAGCAGTTCTTC.

This clonotype has a handful of counts. V and J are TRBV25-1 and TRBJ2-3, with a possible D match to TRBD1 (5 bases). The ends were cut back, 5 bases at V and 0 bases at J, with 15 bases in the middle. This CDR3 comprises 16 residues. Per the germline V gene, CDR1 is MGHDK and CDR2 is SYGVNS. This CDR3 reads CASSPQDTSSTDTQYF. CDR3 nucleotide sequence: TGTGCCAGCAGTCCTCAGGACACCTCGAGCACAGATACGCAGTATTTT.

The rearrangement uses TRBV27 and TRBJ1-2; D is perhaps TRBD1 (6 bases). The V end lost 5 bases, the J end lost 8 bases, and 18 bases lay between the germline ends. This CDR3 spans 14 amino acids. Germline lookup yields CDR1 MNHEY and CDR2 SMNVEV (reference sequence). The CDR3 spells CASSPLGGLWGYTF. The CDR3 bases are TGTGCCAGCAGTCCCTTGGGGGGGCTGTGGGGCTACACCTTC.

The gene calls are TRBV6-1 and TRBJ2-7; the match to TRBD1 covers 7 bases. Germline CDR1 is MNHNS and CDR2 is SASEGT. Trimming cost V 1 base and J 4 bases; bases outside gene matches: 4. The CDR3 is made up of 14 amino acids. The CDR3 DNA reads TGTGCCAGCAGTGAAGGACAGGGACGGTACGAGCAGTACTTC. Amino acids: CASSEGQGRYEQYF.

The chain uses TRBV7-2 and TRBJ1-5; D possibly corresponds to TRBD1 (5 bases). The CDR3 runs to 15 residues. The V end lost 5 bases, the J end lost 4 bases, and 15 bases lay between the germline ends. Germline-derived CDR1 and CDR2 are SGHTA and FQGNSA. The CDR3 bases are TGTGCCAGCAGCCGGGGGAGAGGGTCTAATCAGCCCCAGCATTTT. It is translated as CASSRGRGSNQPQHF.

This clonotype was counted at least ten times. The J gene is TRBJ2-7, the V gene TRBV7-8; 8 bases map to TRBD1. CDR1 is SGHVS, CDR2 FQNEAQ, per germline. After removal of 5 bases from V and 3 bases from J, the junction contained 9 bases not matched to a gene. The CDR3 extends over 15 amino acids. CDR3 region: CASSLTLGQDYEQYF. Written as DNA, the CDR3 is TGTGCCAGCAGCCTAACACTGGGACAGGACTACGAGCAGTACTTC.

This clonotype was seen ten or more times. The chain carries TRBV7-2 and TRBJ2-7; D perhaps matches TRBD2 (6 bases). There are 16 residues in the CDR3. The V end lost 4 bases, the J end lost 4 bases, and 20 bases lay between the germline ends. Germline CDR1 is SGHTA and CDR2 is FQGNSA. The CDR3 region has the DNA TGTGCCAGCAGCTGGGCTATAGGGACTCTCTTTTACGAGCAGTACTTC. It encodes CASSWAIGTLFYEQYF.

This clonotype was seen repeatedly, ten times or more. The J gene is TRBJ2-2, the V gene TRBV5-6; D may correspond to TRBD1 or TRBD2 (5 bases each). Germline lookup yields CDR1 SGHDT and CDR2 YYEEEE. The CDR3 runs 15 residues. V was pared by 4 bases and J by 7 bases, with 17 bases between. CDR3 in DNA: TGTGCCAGCAGCGCGGAAGGGACCTACGACGGGGAGCTGTTTTTT. Its protein is CASSAEGTYDGELFF.

The chain joins TRBV11-2 to TRBJ2-1, with TRBD2 matching over 8 bases. The CDR3 spans 16 residues. The junction had 8 bases not matched to a gene; V was cut back by 2 bases and J by 5 bases. Germline loops: CDR1 SGHAT, CDR2 FQNNGV. The CDR3 nucleotides read TGTGCCAGCAGCTTAATTTCGGGACTAGGCCACAATGAGCAGTTCTTC. It specifies CASSLISGLGHNEQFF.